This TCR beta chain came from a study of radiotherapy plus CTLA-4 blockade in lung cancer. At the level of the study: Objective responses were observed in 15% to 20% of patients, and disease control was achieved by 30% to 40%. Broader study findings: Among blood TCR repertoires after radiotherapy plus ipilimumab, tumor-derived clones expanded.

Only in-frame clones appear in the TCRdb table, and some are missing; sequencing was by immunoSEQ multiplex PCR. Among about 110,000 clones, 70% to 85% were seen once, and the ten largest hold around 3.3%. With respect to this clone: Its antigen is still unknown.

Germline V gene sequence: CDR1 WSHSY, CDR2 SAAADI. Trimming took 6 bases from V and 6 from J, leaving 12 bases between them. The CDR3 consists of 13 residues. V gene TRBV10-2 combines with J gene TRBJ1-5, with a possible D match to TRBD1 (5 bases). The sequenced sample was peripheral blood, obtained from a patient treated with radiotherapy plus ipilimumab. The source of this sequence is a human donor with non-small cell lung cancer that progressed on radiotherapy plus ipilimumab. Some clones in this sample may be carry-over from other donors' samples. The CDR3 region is CASSGGVGQPQHF. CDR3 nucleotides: TGCGCCAGCAGCGGAGGGGTTGGTCAGCCCCAGCATTTT.